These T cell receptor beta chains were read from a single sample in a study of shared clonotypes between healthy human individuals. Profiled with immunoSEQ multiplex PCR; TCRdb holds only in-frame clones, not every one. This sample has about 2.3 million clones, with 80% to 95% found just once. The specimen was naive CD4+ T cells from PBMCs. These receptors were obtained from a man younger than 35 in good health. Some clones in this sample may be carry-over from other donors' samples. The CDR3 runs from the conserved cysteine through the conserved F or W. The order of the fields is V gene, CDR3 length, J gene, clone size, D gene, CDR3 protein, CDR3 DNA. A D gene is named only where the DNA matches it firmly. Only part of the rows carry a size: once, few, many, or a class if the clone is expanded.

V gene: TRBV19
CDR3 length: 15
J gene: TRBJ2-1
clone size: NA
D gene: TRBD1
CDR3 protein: CASSWDRGSYNEQFF
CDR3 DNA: TGTGCCAGTAGTTGGGACAGGGGTTCCTACAATGAGCAGTTCTTC

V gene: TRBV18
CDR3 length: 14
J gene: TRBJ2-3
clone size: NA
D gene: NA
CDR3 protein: CASSPSAGTDTQYF
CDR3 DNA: TGTGCCAGCTCACCGTCGGCAGGAACAGATACGCAGTATTTT

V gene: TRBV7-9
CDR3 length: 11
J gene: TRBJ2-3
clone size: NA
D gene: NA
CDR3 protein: CAGLWGDTQYF
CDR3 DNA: TGTGCCGGTCTTTGGGGAGATACGCAGTATTTT

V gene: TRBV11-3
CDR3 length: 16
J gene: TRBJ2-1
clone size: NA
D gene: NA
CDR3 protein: CASSPGPGSKADEQFF
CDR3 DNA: TGTGCCAGCAGCCCCGGCCCCGGGAGCAAGGCGGATGAGCAGTTCTTC

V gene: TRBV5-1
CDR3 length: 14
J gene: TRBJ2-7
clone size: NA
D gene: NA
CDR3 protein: CASGDSSGAYEQYF
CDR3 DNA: TGCGCCAGCGGCGACTCCTCAGGGGCCTACGAGCAGTACTTC

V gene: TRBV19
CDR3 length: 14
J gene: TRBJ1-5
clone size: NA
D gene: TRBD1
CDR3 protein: CASSVGQGSQPQHF
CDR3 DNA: TGTGCCAGTAGTGTAGGACAGGGTAGTCAGCCCCAGCATTTT

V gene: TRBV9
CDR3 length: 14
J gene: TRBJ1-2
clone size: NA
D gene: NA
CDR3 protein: CASSVGQSFYGYTF
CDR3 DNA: TGTGCCAGCAGCGTAGGGCAGTCCTTCTATGGCTACACCTTC

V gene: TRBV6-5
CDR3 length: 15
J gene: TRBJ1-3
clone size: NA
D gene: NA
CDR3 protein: CASSYSVHSGNTIYF
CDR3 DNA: TGTGCCAGCAGTTACTCGGTACACTCTGGAAACACCATATATTTT

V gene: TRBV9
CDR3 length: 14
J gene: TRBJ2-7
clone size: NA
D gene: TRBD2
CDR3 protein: CASSPTSVTYEQYF
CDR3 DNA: TGTGCCAGCAGCCCGACTAGCGTCACCTACGAGCAGTACTTC

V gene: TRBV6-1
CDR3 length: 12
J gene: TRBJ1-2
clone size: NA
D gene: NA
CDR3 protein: CASSELNYGYTF
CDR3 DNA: TGTGCCAGCAGTGAACTGAACTATGGCTACACCTTC

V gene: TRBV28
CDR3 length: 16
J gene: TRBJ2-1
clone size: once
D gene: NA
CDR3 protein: CASTPGGLADYNEQFF
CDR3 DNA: TGTGCCAGCACCCCCGGGGGGCTAGCGGACTACAATGAGCAGTTCTTC

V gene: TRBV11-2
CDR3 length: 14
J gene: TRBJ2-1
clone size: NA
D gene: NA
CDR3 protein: CASSFQGGADEQFF
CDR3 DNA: TGTGCCAGCAGCTTCCAGGGCGGGGCCGATGAGCAGTTCTTC

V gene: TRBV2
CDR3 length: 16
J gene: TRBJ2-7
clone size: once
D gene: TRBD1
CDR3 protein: CASTPLWGQVSYEQYF
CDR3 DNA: TGTGCCAGCACCCCATTATGGGGACAGGTCTCCTACGAGCAGTACTTC

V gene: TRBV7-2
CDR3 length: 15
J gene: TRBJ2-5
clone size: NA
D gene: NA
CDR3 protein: CASSYQSGGGETQYF
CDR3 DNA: TGTGCCAGCAGCTACCAGTCGGGGGGCGGCGAGACCCAGTACTTC

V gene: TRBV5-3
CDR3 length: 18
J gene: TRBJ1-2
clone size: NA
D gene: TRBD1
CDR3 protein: CARSFGQGMLLAVYGYTF
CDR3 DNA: TGTGCCAGAAGCTTTGGACAGGGGATGCTCCTCGCGGTTTATGGCTACACCTTC

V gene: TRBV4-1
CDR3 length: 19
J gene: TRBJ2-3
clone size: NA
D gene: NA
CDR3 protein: CASSQVLSLGPGGTDTQYF
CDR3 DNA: TGCGCCAGCAGCCAAGTCCTCTCTCTGGGCCCAGGGGGCACAGATACGCAGTATTTT

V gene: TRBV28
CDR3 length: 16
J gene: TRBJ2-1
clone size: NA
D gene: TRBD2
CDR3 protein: CASSSPQAGGYNEQFF
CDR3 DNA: TGTGCCAGCAGTTCACCCCAGGCGGGGGGCTACAATGAGCAGTTCTTC

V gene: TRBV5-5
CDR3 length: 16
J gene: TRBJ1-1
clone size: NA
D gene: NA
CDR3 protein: CASSYGTVVMNTEAFF
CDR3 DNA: TGTGCCAGCAGCTACGGGACCGTTGTAATGAACACTGAAGCTTTCTTT

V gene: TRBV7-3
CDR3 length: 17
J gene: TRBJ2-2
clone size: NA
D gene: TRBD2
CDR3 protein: CASSLKGGTSVNGELFF
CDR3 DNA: TGTGCCAGCAGCTTAAAGGGCGGGACTAGCGTAAACGGGGAGCTGTTTTTT

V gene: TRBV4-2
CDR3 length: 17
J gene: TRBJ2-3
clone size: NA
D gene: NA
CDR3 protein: CASSQEVLQPSTDTQYF
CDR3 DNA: TGTGCCAGCAGCCAAGAAGTCCTACAACCGAGCACAGATACGCAGTATTTT

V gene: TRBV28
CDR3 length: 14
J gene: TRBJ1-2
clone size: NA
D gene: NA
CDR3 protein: CASSVPRDIYGYTF
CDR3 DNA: TGTGCCAGCAGTGTACCTCGGGACATCTATGGCTACACCTTC

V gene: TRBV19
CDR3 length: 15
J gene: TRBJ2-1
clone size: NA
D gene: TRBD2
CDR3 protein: CASSTRLAGAHEQFF
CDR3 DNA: TGTGCCAGTAGTACCCGACTAGCGGGAGCGCATGAGCAGTTCTTC

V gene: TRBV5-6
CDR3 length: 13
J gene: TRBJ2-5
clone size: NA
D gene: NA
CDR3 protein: CASSLGLGETQYF
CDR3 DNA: TGTGCCAGCAGCTTGGGGCTTGGGGAGACCCAGTACTTC

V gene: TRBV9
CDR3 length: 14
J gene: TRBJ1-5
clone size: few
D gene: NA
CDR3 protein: CASSVGFSNQPQHF
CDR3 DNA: TGTGCCAGCAGCGTAGGGTTTAGCAATCAGCCCCAGCATTTT

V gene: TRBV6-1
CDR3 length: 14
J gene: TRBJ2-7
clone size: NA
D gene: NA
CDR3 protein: CASSEMPGPGEQYF
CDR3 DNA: TGTGCCAGCAGTGAAATGCCAGGGCCGGGCGAGCAGTACTTC

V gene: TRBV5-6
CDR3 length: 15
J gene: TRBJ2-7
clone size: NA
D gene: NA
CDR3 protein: CASSLVPGVGYEQYF
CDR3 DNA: TGTGCCAGCAGCTTGGTTCCTGGGGTGGGCTACGAGCAGTACTTC

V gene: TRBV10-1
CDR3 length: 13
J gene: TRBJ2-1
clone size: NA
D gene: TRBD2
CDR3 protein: CASSLAGVYEQFF
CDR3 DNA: TGCGCCAGCAGCCTAGCGGGAGTGTATGAGCAGTTCTTC

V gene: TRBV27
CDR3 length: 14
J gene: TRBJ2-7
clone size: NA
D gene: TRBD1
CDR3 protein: CASSFGQGSYEQYF
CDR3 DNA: TGTGCCAGCAGCTTCGGACAGGGGAGCTACGAGCAGTACTTC

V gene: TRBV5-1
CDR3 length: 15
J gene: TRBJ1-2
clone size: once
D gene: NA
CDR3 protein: CASSYGTVFNYGYTF
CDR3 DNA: TGCGCCAGCAGCTACGGGACGGTTTTTAACTATGGCTACACCTTC

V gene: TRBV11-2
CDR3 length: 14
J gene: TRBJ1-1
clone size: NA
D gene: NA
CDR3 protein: CASSLFPRNTEAFF
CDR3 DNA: TGTGCCAGCAGCTTATTTCCGAGGAACACTGAAGCTTTCTTT

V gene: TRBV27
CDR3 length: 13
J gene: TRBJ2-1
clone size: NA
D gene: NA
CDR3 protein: CASTLGPYNEQFF
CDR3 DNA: TGTGCCAGCACCTTAGGCCCATACAATGAGCAGTTCTTC

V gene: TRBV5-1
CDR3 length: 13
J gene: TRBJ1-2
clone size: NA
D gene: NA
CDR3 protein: CASSFEPLYGYTF
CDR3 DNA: TGCGCCAGCAGCTTCGAGCCACTTTATGGCTACACCTTC

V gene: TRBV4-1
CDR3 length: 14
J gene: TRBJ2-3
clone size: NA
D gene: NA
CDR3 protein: CASSRTQIPDTQYF
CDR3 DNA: TGCGCCAGCAGCCGAACCCAGATCCCAGATACGCAGTATTTT

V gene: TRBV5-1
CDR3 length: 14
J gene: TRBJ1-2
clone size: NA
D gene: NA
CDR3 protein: CASSPNPEDYGYTF
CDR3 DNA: TGCGCCAGCAGCCCTAACCCGGAAGACTATGGCTACACCTTC

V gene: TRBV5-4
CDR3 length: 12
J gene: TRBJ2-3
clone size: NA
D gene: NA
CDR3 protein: CASSSYTDTQYF
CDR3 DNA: TGTGCCAGCAGCTCCTACACAGATACGCAGTATTTT

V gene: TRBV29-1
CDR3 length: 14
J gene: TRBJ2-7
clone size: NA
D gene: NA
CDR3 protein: CSVADTSRSYEQYF
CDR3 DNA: TGCAGCGTAGCGGACACCTCGAGGTCCTACGAGCAGTACTTC

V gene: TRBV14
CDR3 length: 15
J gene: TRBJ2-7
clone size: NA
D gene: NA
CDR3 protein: CAFGGTAPLPYEQYF
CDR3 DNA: TGTGCCTTTGGAGGGACGGCCCCTCTTCCTTACGAGCAGTACTTC

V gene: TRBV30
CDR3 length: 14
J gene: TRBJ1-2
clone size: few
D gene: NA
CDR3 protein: CAWSAYRPAYGYTF
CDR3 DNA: TGTGCCTGGAGTGCGTACAGGCCAGCCTATGGCTACACCTTC

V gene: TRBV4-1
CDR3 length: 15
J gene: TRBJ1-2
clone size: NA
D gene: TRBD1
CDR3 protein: CASSPQTGGNYGYTF
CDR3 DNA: TGCGCCAGCAGCCCTCAGACAGGGGGGAACTATGGCTACACCTTC

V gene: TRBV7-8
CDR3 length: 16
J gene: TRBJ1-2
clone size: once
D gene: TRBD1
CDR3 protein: CASSPAGQGGYKGYTF
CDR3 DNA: TGTGCCAGCAGCCCCGCCGGGCAGGGGGGTTATAAGGGCTACACCTTC

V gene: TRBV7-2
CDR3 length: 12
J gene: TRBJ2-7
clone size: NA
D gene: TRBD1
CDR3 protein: CASSQQGLEQYF
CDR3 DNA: TGTGCCAGCAGTCAACAGGGGCTCGAGCAGTACTTC

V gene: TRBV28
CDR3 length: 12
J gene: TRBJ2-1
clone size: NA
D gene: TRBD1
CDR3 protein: CATKLTGAEQFF
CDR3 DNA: TGTGCCACCAAACTGACAGGGGCTGAGCAGTTCTTC

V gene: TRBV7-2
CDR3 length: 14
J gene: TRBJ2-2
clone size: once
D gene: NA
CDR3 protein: CASSLEAGTGELFF
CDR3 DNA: TGTGCCAGCAGCTTAGAGGCGGGTACCGGGGAGCTGTTTTTT

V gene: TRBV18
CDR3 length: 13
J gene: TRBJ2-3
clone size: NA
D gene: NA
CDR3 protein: CASSPLITDTQYF
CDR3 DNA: TGTGCCAGCTCACCACTGATCACAGATACGCAGTATTTT

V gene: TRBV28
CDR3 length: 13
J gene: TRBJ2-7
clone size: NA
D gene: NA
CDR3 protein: CASWRTTNYEQYF
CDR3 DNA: TGTGCCAGTTGGAGGACTACAAACTACGAGCAGTACTTC

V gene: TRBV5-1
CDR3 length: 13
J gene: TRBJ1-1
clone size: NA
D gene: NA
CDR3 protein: CASSRPLGFRAFF
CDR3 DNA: TGCGCCAGCAGCCGACCCCTCGGGTTTCGGGCTTTCTTT